This is a list of T cell receptor beta chains from one sample in a study of beta chain features in type 1 diabetes. Produced via immunoSEQ multiplex PCR; TCRdb's table is partial and in-frame only. The data hold 350,000 to 450,000 clones, with approximately 16% observed a single time. The sample taken for sequencing was naive CD4+ T cells from blood. These receptors were collected from a woman in her late teens or twenties in good health. The CDR3 runs from the conserved cysteine through the conserved F or W. Each record gives: V gene, D gene, clone size, J gene, CDR3 length, CDR3 DNA, CDR3 protein. D genes are given only for firm matches. Clone size, where shown, is once, few, many, or a class for clones that have expanded.

v_call: TRBV25-1
d_call: TRBD2
clone_size: few
j_call: TRBJ2-5
cdr3_length: 15
cdr3_nt: TGTGCCAGCAGTCGTGGTAGCGGGATCGGGGAGACCCAGTACTTC
cdr3_aa: CASSRGSGIGETQYF

v_call: TRBV10-3
d_call: .
clone_size: few
j_call: TRBJ2-7
cdr3_length: 14
cdr3_nt: TGTGCCATCAGTGAGGCCCAGGGATCAGACGAGCAGTACTTC
cdr3_aa: CAISEAQGSDEQYF

v_call: TRBV10-3
d_call: TRBD1
clone_size: few
j_call: TRBJ2-2
cdr3_length: 12
cdr3_nt: TGTGCCATCAGCACAGGGGCCGGGGAGCTGTTTTTT
cdr3_aa: CAISTGAGELFF

v_call: TRBV15
d_call: .
clone_size: few
j_call: TRBJ2-1
cdr3_length: 13
cdr3_nt: TGTGCCACCAGCAGAGACCGACTCAATGAGCAGTTCTTC
cdr3_aa: CATSRDRLNEQFF

v_call: TRBV29-1
d_call: .
clone_size: .
j_call: TRBJ1-1
cdr3_length: 13
cdr3_nt: TGCAGCGTTGCGGGCAGGGCTAACACTGAAGCTTTCTTT
cdr3_aa: CSVAGRANTEAFF

v_call: TRBV28
d_call: .
clone_size: .
j_call: TRBJ1-2
cdr3_length: 12
cdr3_nt: TGTGCCAGCAGTTCAACAGGCGGTGGCTACACCTTC
cdr3_aa: CASSSTGGGYTF

v_call: TRBV6-6
d_call: TRBD1
clone_size: few
j_call: TRBJ2-7
cdr3_length: 14
cdr3_nt: TGTGCCAGCACCGTCGGACAGGGTGGCGACGAGCAGTACTTC
cdr3_aa: CASTVGQGGDEQYF

v_call: TRBV25-1
d_call: TRBD2
clone_size: .
j_call: TRBJ2-7
cdr3_length: 17
cdr3_nt: TGTGCCAGCAGTGAACGACATAGCGGGAGATTCTCCTACGAGCAGTACTTC
cdr3_aa: CASSERHSGRFSYEQYF

v_call: TRBV28
d_call: .
clone_size: .
j_call: TRBJ1-1
cdr3_length: 14
cdr3_nt: TGTGCCAGCAGTATTCCGGACAGATCGACTGAAGCTTTCTTT
cdr3_aa: CASSIPDRSTEAFF

v_call: TRBV7-2
d_call: TRBD2
clone_size: .
j_call: TRBJ2-2
cdr3_length: 17
cdr3_nt: TGTGCCAGCAGCTTGAGACTAGCGGGAGTTGGTACCGGGGAGCTGTTTTTT
cdr3_aa: CASSLRLAGVGTGELFF

v_call: TRBV6-1
d_call: .
clone_size: .
j_call: TRBJ1-2
cdr3_length: 16
cdr3_nt: TGTGCCAGCAGTGAAGGGCCGCGCTGGACAGCCTATGGCTACACCTTC
cdr3_aa: CASSEGPRWTAYGYTF

v_call: TRBV28
d_call: .
clone_size: few
j_call: TRBJ2-3
cdr3_length: 11
cdr3_nt: TGTGCCAGCGGGGCACCAGATACGCAGTATTTT
cdr3_aa: CASGAPDTQYF

v_call: TRBV6-6
d_call: .
clone_size: few
j_call: TRBJ2-7
cdr3_length: 13
cdr3_nt: TGTGCCAGCAGCCCACAGGGAATCAACGAGCAGTACTTC
cdr3_aa: CASSPQGINEQYF